This TCR beta chain derives from a study of cytomegalovirus exposure and HLA in healthy donors (dated by TCRdb to 2016 to 2017). Some background on the complete study: According to an earlier analysis of several hundred of the donors, about 179 million T cells yielded over 90 million unique TCR beta sequences and 276 Gb of sequence data. A later analysis re-analyzed previously published TCR beta repertoires from 600 to 850 donors and added high-resolution HLA genotyping to study TCR occurrence patterns. All discovery cohort repertoires had been generated using a single sequencing platform. In the later analysis, no new phenotypic data were used to find candidate immune exposures; instead, reliance was placed on TCR beta sequences and their occurrence across donors. The number of typed donors differed by locus: about 620-640 for A, B, C, DRB1 and DQB1; approximately 540 for DQA1; approximately 600 for DPA1; and about 450 for DPB1. The study was designed to test whether signatures of past pathogen exposure could be identified by cataloging public T cell receptors. The study used immunosequencing to profile the T cell repertoires of 666 subjects and linked those repertoires to cytomegalovirus serostatus. An early release that covered roughly 600 HLA-typed donors contained around 330 gigabases of sequencing data and about 93 million unique TCR sequences. Of the 300 to 500 genotyped donors, 81% were placed in the genetic ancestry cluster associated with self-reported Caucasian donors. HLA typing covered class I and class II loci at four-digit resolution. To predict cytomegalovirus infection status, the study brought together high-throughput TCR immunosequencing, statistical association of individual TCRs with disease status, and machine learning. To decide whether each TCR beta V gene segment behaved as functional or pseudogenic, an earlier analysis of some 570 of the donors relied on high-throughput TCR beta sequencing. Donor age, sex, ethnicity and CMV serostatus were compiled together with the repertoire data. A separate validation cohort of some 130 different subjects was used in addition to the roughly 700-subject first cohort. A later genetic analysis took genome-wide SNP genotypes for about 55% of the roughly 700 donors and used that subset as a discovery cohort. About 5 DR-DQ haplotypes were handled as single units for association and clustering, since linkage in the cohort was strong. Across about 370 genotyped donors of the cohort, an average of about 240,000 unique TCR beta nucleotide sequences per donor were sequenced, and about a sixth of those sequences were non-productive. The full study reports these points: A total of 150 to 200 TCR beta chains were listed by the study as associated with cytomegalovirus. A few of the identified cytomegalovirus-associated TCR beta chains were confirmed in vitro to be specific for cytomegalovirus antigens. A later analysis found that HLA-associated TCR beta chains were more clonally expanded and had lower generation probabilities than equally common non-associated chains. Correlated functional status among segregating V segments might reflect linkage disequilibrium, but an unknown experimental factor could not be ruled out. While some public TCRs were present in many individuals, most TCR sequences turned up only very rarely across donors. According to a later analysis, TCR association rates differed among HLA loci, with DRB1 alleles showing the most associated TCRs and HLA-C alleles showing the fewest. A further reported finding was that TCR beta sequences accurately predicted the HLA-A and HLA-B alleles for most subjects in the first cohort. Several of the top co-occurrence clusters appeared to be linked to parvovirus B19, influenza, CMV and Epstein-Barr virus, according to a later analysis. The authors suggested that the approach could potentially be extended to other disease states and immunological phenotypes. In a later genetic analysis, fewer N-insertions in productive TCRs were reported among donors in an Asian-associated ancestry cluster than the approximately 710-donor mean. In an earlier analysis of some 500 of the donors, most TCR beta V segments appeared in productive rearrangements about 87% or about 30% of the time, broadly matching IMGT annotations. The presence/absence analyses assumed that sequencing depth was roughly uniform across donors, and that assumption may not be true. This cohort had only TCR beta chains sequenced, and the lack of alpha or paired-chain data limited which features could be detected. V-gene and J-gene trimming of TCR beta chains was associated with a missense DCLRE1C variant in a later genetic analysis, and the association was replicated in an independent cohort. A later analysis associated about 17,000 TCR beta sequences with specific HLA alleles at a false discovery rate of 0.05. CMV serostatus was the only immune exposure information available for the cohort. Because some donors lacked HLA typing at each locus, the association tests relied only on the typed subset. About 17 rarely observed V segments, including chromosome 9 orphons, were excluded from the earlier analysis of almost 600 of the donors because counts were too low. In both the original and validation cohorts, the classifier was reported to diagnose cytomegalovirus status with high specificity and sensitivity. In a later analysis, most CMV-associated TCR beta chains were found to appear HLA-restricted, with HLA associations seemingly driven largely by CMV exposure. When HLA alleles, especially DR and DQ, strongly co-occurred, TCR associations were difficult to assign to individual alleles. A cluster of highly shared sequence variants was judged likely to represent a technical artifact of the sequencing pipeline.

As for this clone: The antigen it recognizes is unknown.

The cohort consisted of some 670 healthy bone marrow donors. Cohort members were all nominally healthy when sampled, although unrecorded immune exposures were likely present. The donor tested CMV seronegative, placing the donor among the roughly 350 seronegative members of the cohort. Every donor gave a peripheral blood sample, and the peripheral blood mononuclear cells from that sample were used for TCR beta sequencing. The Qiagen DNeasy Blood Extraction Kit was used to extract genomic DNA from the blood cell samples. The library was obtained by the immunoSEQ multiplex PCR assay. A mixture of 60 forward primers for TCR Vbeta segments and 13 reverse primers for TCR Jbeta segments was used in the multiplex PCR. The CDR3 region of rearranged TCR beta genes was amplified from genomic DNA with a multiplex PCR assay. Amplified TCR beta libraries were sequenced as 87-base-pair reads on the Illumina HiSeq System. Per the authors' processing: In a later analysis, around 80 million unique TCR beta chains were counted across the approximately 640 repertoires, and around 11 million of these chains were shared by at least two donors. To remove PCR and sequencing errors, raw reads were error-corrected and collapsed into unique sequences using a nearest-neighbor algorithm that merged closely related sequences. Alignment of CDR3 sequences to IMGT reference sequences was used to assign V, D and J gene segments. For a sequence to be retained, at least a six-nucleotide match to both a V gene segment and a J gene segment was required. Rearrangements were called productive when the CDR3 lacked stop codons and stayed in frame with V and J; all others were non-productive. Following IMGT convention, CDR3 was defined as the stretch from the second conserved V-encoded cysteine up to the conserved J-encoded phenylalanine. The earlier analysis of some 550 of the donors excluded any sequence lacking an unambiguous match to a single V gene segment. In an earlier analysis of approximately 500 of the donors, a V segment was called functional when productive rearrangements were above 56.7%, and segregating when the standard deviation between donors exceeded 5%. A statistical classification framework was built to diagnose cytomegalovirus status from the catalog of TCR beta chain sequences. A later analysis assigned V and J genes by comparing TCR nucleotide sequences with IMGT/GENE-DB human TR gene sequences. Using the TCRdist pipeline, a later analysis assigned CDR3 sequences along with most-parsimonious VDJ recombination scenarios. In a later analysis, each TCR beta chain was defined by its CDR3 amino acid sequence together with its V-gene family, and reads without a unique V-gene family were excluded. A later analysis removed 500 to 650 highly shared, low-generation-probability nucleotide sequences to deal with suspected cross-contamination and a sequencing artifact. A later analysis calculated a clonal expansion index for each public chain from normalized within-repertoire ranks of inferred template counts. In a later analysis, generation probabilities were computed with a VDJ recombination model fitted to out-of-frame rearrangements, and the resulting probabilities were checked against IGoR. In a later analysis, hypergeometric tests were used to score TCR-TCR, TCR-HLA and TCR-CMV co-occurrence, with a repertoire-size bias correction applied to TCR pairs. In a later analysis, false discovery rates were estimated by permuting HLA or CMV assignments 20 times. In a later analysis, co-occurring TCRs were grouped using DBSCAN, with TCRdist sequence similarity added in when clustering inside HLA-allele-positive subsets. Repertoires with fewer than 30,000 or more than 120,000 public chains were left out of co-occurrence clustering, as were five repertoires with anomalous nucleotide sharing. Imported from immuneACCESS, the table was reduced by TCRdb to in-frame sequences with V and J called. These copies leave out some clones; in studies compared against another copy, an unresolved V gene accounts for under half, and the cause of the remainder is not known. D and trimming were read from the DNA, whereas the V and J calls and clone size are those reported in that table. The data table for this sample lists about 140,000 clones. The top ten hold under 3.5% of the sample.

This TCR came from a man in his forties or fifties in good health and CMV-seronegative. The sample taken for sequencing was PBMCs.

The bases are TGTGCCAGCAGCTTCGGAGGGGGGGTCACAGATACGCAGTATTTT. It encodes CASSFGGGVTDTQYF. The rearrangement combines TRBV7-9 with TRBJ2-3, with a tentative D gene TRBD2 over 7 matching bases. Measured from the cysteine to the phenylalanine, the CDR3 is 15 residues long. The read is trimmed to its CDR3 DNA, 45 bases read in frame from base 1. CDR1 is given as SEHNR and CDR2 as FQNEAQ, both from the germline V gene (reference sequence). A distance of 12 bases separates the germline ends of V and J, which lose 3 bases and 2 bases respectively.